A selection of T cell receptor beta chains follows, all from one sample in a study of blood T cell repertoires in COVID-19. This table comes from immunoSEQ multiplex PCR, and its TCRdb copy is limited to in-frame clones, with some not included. The data show about 160,000 clones, 70% to 85% seen once. Sequencing input: peripheral blood. The source is a man older than 75 with COVID-19, enrolled during active disease. The CDR3 runs from the conserved cysteine through the conserved F or W. A D gene is named only where the DNA matches it firmly. Part of the rows lack a size; the others show once, few, many or a class for expanded clones.

-	TRBJ1-1	-	TRBV6-4	TGTGCCAGCAGCCAGGCCCGGGGCACTGAAGCTTTCTTT	CASSQARGTEAFF
-	TRBJ1-1	-	TRBV5-1	TGCGCCAGCAGCCCTTGGACAACGATGAACACTGAAGCTTTCTTT	CASSPWTTMNTEAFF
-	TRBJ1-6	TRBD1	TRBV7-6	TGTGCCAGCAGCCCAGGGGACAGGGGAGGCTCCTATAATTCACCCCTCCACTTT	CASSPGDRGGSYNSPLHF
many	TRBJ1-6	-	TRBV5-1	TGCGCCAGCAGCTCGCAGGGGATCGCCTATAATTCACCCCTCCACTTT	CASSSQGIAYNSPLHF
-	TRBJ2-5	TRBD2	TRBV15	TGTGCCACCAGCTCCCGGAGAGGGGAGGGTCAAGAGACCCAGTACTTC	CATSSRRGEGQETQYF
-	TRBJ2-3	TRBD1	TRBV7-3	TGTGCCAGCAGCCCAGACAGGGTGGCAGATACGCAGTATTTT	CASSPDRVADTQYF
-	TRBJ1-2	TRBD1	TRBV12-3/TRBV12-4	TGTGCCAGCACCCCGGGACAGATCTATGGCTACACCTTC	CASTPGQIYGYTF
-	TRBJ1-2	TRBD1	TRBV2	TGTGCCAGCAGATATGACAGGGAGGATGGCTACACCTTC	CASRYDREDGYTF
-	TRBJ2-2	TRBD2	TRBV28	TGTGCCAGCAGACGCACTAGCGGGGGGACCGGGGAGCTGTTTTTT	CASRRTSGGTGELFF
-	TRBJ1-2	TRBD1	TRBV7-9	TGTGCCAGCAGCGACTCCGACAGGGGAGCAGGCTACACCTTC	CASSDSDRGAGYTF
-	TRBJ1-5	-	TRBV9	TGTGCCAGCAACACCGATGGGGGGTGGAATCAGCCCCAGCATTTT	CASNTDGGWNQPQHF
-	TRBJ2-3	TRBD2	TRBV4-2	TGTGCCAGCAGCCAGCAGGGGACTAGCGGGTCTCGCACAGATACGCAGTATTTT	CASSQQGTSGSRTDTQYF
-	TRBJ1-5	TRBD1	TRBV20-1	TGCAGTGCTAGTAGCAGGGGGCTTAGCAATCAGCCCCAGCATTTT	CSASSRGLSNQPQHF
-	TRBJ1-2	TRBD1	TRBV14	TGTGCCAGCAGCCAAGTATCCGGGACAGGGCATGGCTACACCTTC	CASSQVSGTGHGYTF
many	TRBJ1-5	-	TRBV19	TGTGCCAGTAGTATAATCGGTAATCAGCCCCAGCATTTT	CASSIIGNQPQHF
-	TRBJ1-3	-	TRBV5-1	TGCGCCAGCAGCTTAACAGTCTCTGGAAACACCATATATTTT	CASSLTVSGNTIYF
-	TRBJ2-3	-	TRBV9	TGTGCCAGCAGCGTAGTGGGGGGAGGATTGAGCACAGATACGCAGTATTTT	CASSVVGGGLSTDTQYF
-	TRBJ1-1	TRBD1	TRBV5-6	TGTGCCAGCAGCTTTTATTTCAGGGGGCGTGAGAACACTGAAGCTTTCTTT	CASSFYFRGRENTEAFF
-	TRBJ1-2	TRBD1	TRBV23-1	TGCGCCAGCAGTCATCCGGGACAGGGCCCGGGCTACACCTTC	CASSHPGQGPGYTF
-	TRBJ2-1	TRBD2	TRBV3-1/TRBV3-2	TGTGCCAGCAGCCAGCTAGCGGGGCCTTACAATGAGCAGTTCTTC	CASSQLAGPYNEQFF
-	TRBJ1-1	TRBD1	TRBV5-8	TGTGCCAGCAGCTTTAAGGGGACAGGGAGGAATACTGAAGCTTTCTTT	CASSFKGTGRNTEAFF
-	TRBJ2-2	-	TRBV7-2	TGTGCCAGCAGGCGCAGGCCGACCGGGGAGCTGTTTTTT	CASRRRPTGELFF
-	TRBJ2-1	TRBD2	TRBV30	TGTGCCTGGAATCAACCCTCTAGCGGGGGGATAAATGAGCAGTTCTTC	CAWNQPSSGGINEQFF
-	TRBJ2-3	TRBD2	TRBV10-3	TGTGCCACTCAACGCGCGGGACTAGCGACAGATACGCAGTATTTT	CATQRAGLATDTQYF
-	TRBJ1-2	-	TRBV3-1/TRBV3-2	TGTGCCAGCAGCCAAGGGACTTGGGCCTATGGCTACACCTTC	CASSQGTWAYGYTF
once	TRBJ2-5	TRBD1	TRBV24-1	TGTGCCACCAGTGATGGACAGGGGTACGGGGAGACCCAGTACTTC	CATSDGQGYGETQYF
-	TRBJ2-7	TRBD2	TRBV9	TGTGCCAGCAGCGTAGACCGGACTAGCTCCTACGAGCAGTACTTC	CASSVDRTSSYEQYF
-	TRBJ2-4	-	TRBV11-2	TGTGCCAGCAGCTTAGTCCGACAGGCTGGGGCGTACTTC	CASSLVRQAGAYF
-	TRBJ1-4	-	TRBV7-9	TGTGCCAGCAGCACGCAAACGGGGGAAAAACTGTTTTTT	CASSTQTGEKLFF
-	TRBJ2-1	TRBD2	TRBV7-3	TGTGCCAGCAGCCCTCTACTAGCGGGGGGTTACTCCTACAATGAGCAGTTCTTC	CASSPLLAGGYSYNEQFF
-	TRBJ2-7	TRBD1	TRBV6-5	TGTGCCAGCAGTTACTCTTTAGTCCAGGGGGCGAACGAGCAGTACTTC	CASSYSLVQGANEQYF
-	TRBJ2-3	TRBD2	TRBV6-2/TRBV6-3	TGTGCCAGCAGTTACACCCTCCAGGGCAGCGGGGTCACAGATACGCAGTATTTT	CASSYTLQGSGVTDTQYF
-	TRBJ1-4	-	TRBV18	TGTGCCAGCTCACTGACCTCCGGGTCTGGATCCCGGGCAACTAATGAAAAACTGTTTTTT	CASSLTSGSGSRATNEKLFF
-	TRBJ2-7	-	TRBV27	TGTGCCAGCAGTTTAGACGGGGAGGCCGAGCAGTACTTC	CASSLDGEAEQYF
-	TRBJ1-1	TRBD1	TRBV3-1/TRBV3-2	TGTGCCAGCAGCCGCGGACAGGACACTGAAGCTTTCTTT	CASSRGQDTEAFF
once	TRBJ2-6	TRBD1	TRBV7-3	TGTGCCAGCAGCAATTACAGGGGGGCTGGGGCCAACGTCCTGACTTTC	CASSNYRGAGANVLTF
-	TRBJ1-2	TRBD1	TRBV2	TGTGCCAGTAGGACAGGGGGCGACTATGGCTACACCTTC	CASRTGGDYGYTF
-	TRBJ1-4	-	TRBV4-1	TGCGCCAGCAGCCAGGGAAGAGGGACAACAACTAATGAAAAACTGTTTTTT	CASSQGRGTTTNEKLFF
-	TRBJ2-5	TRBD1	TRBV5-1	TGCGCCAGCAGCCCCGGGACAGGGAAAGAGACCCAGTACTTC	CASSPGTGKETQYF
-	TRBJ2-2	TRBD1	TRBV18	TGTGCCAGCTCACCCCCGGGACAGTTCGCGAACACCGGGGAGCTGTTTTTT	CASSPPGQFANTGELFF
-	TRBJ1-1	-	TRBV5-4	TGTGCCAGCAGCTTGGACAGGGAAGCTTTCTTT	CASSLDREAFF
-	TRBJ2-1	TRBD2	TRBV3-1/TRBV3-2	TGTGCCAGCAGCCAAGCGTCGGCGGGGGGGTTCAATGAGCAGTTCTTC	CASSQASAGGFNEQFF
-	TRBJ2-3	-	TRBV6-6	TGTGCCAGCCGCGGGCCACAAAACTGGGATACGCAGTATTTT	CASRGPQNWDTQYF
-	TRBJ2-7	TRBD1	TRBV11-2	TGTGCCAGCAGCTCTACGACAGGGCCCTCCTACGAGCAGTACTTC	CASSSTTGPSYEQYF
-	TRBJ2-5	TRBD1	TRBV5-6	TGTGCCAGCAGCTTGTGGGGACAGGGGACTATCCAAGAGACCCAGTACTTC	CASSLWGQGTIQETQYF
once	TRBJ2-4	-	TRBV2	TGTGCCAGCAGTGACAGGGTGGGGGGAAACATTCAGTACTTC	CASSDRVGGNIQYF
-	TRBJ1-5	-	TRBV6-1	TGTGCCAGCAGTGATGGCGGGCAGCCCCAGCATTTT	CASSDGGQPQHF
-	TRBJ1-2	TRBD1	TRBV10-3	TGTGCCATCACACAACCCGACAGGGATCATGGCTACACCTTC	CAITQPDRDHGYTF
-	TRBJ2-3	TRBD2	TRBV5-4	TGTGCCAGCAGCTCTACTCTAGCGGGGTTCAGGGATACGCAGTATTTT	CASSSTLAGFRDTQYF
once	TRBJ2-3	-	TRBV27	TGTGCCAGCAGTTCCCCTCGCGCAGATACGCAGTATTTT	CASSSPRADTQYF
-	TRBJ1-6	TRBD1	TRBV7-3	TGTGCCAGCAGTGACACCGGGACAGGGGATTCACCCCTCCACTTT	CASSDTGTGDSPLHF
once	TRBJ1-1	-	TRBV2	TGTGCCAGCAGTGAAGAACTTAACACTGAAGCTTTCTTT	CASSEELNTEAFF
-	TRBJ1-1	TRBD1	TRBV10-1	TGCGCCAGCAGGGGGACAGGGGGGATAACTTTCTTT	CASRGTGGITFF
once	TRBJ2-2	-	TRBV19	TGTGCCAGTAGTACCTTACGAGGGTATGTCGGGGAGCTGTTTTTT	CASSTLRGYVGELFF